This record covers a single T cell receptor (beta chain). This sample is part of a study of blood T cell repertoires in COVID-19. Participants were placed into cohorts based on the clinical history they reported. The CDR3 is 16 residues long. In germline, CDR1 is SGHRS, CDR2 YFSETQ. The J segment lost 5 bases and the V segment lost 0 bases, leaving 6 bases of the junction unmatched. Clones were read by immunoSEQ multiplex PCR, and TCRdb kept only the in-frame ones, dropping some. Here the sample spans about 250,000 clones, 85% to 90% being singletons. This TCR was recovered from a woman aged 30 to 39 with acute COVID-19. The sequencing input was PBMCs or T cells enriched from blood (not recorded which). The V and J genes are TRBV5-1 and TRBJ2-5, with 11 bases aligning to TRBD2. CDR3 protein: CASSLGLAGGDETQYF. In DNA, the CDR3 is TGCGCCAGCAGCTTGGGTCTAGCGGGGGGTGATGAGACCCAGTACTTC.